Following are 24 T cell receptor beta chains from one sample sequenced in a study of beta chain features in type 1 diabetes. Study-wide findings and caveats: Across all four CD4+ subsets, people with type 1 diabetes showed modestly shorter TCRB CDR3s.

Since all of the isolated RNA was reverse transcribed, expressed TCRB transcripts were what got sequenced. Method: immunoSEQ multiplex PCR; TCRdb's copy keeps in-frame clones and lacks some. Of over 200,000 clones detected, about 11% appear once; the ten largest clones hold around 0.017%. The antigens for these receptors are not known. Sequencing used naive CD4+ T cells from blood. The source of these receptors is a young man with type 1 diabetes.

This clone was detected once. CDR3 residues: CASSKDGQGFPETQYF. The CDR3 bases are TGTGCCAGCAGCAAAGATGGACAGGGTTTTCCAGAGACCCAGTACTTC. The chain has TRBV21-1 and TRBJ2-5; the table's D call, TRBD1, was not checked against the DNA. TRBV21-1 is designated a pseudogene. The CDR3 is made up of 16 amino acids.

This clone appeared a few times. The CDR3 nucleotides read TGTGCCAGCAGCTTTTCAGGGCACGACACTGAAGCTTTCTTT. This gives the protein CASSFSGHDTEAFF. The V and J genes are TRBV7-8 and TRBJ1-1; possibly TRBD1 for D (5 bases). There are 14 residues in the CDR3. Germline V lookup: CDR1 SGHVS, CDR2 FQNEAQ. The germline V and J ends were trimmed by 3 bases and 3 bases, with 11 bases remaining between them. Variable domain in full (rest from reference TRBV7-8 and TRBJ1-1): GAGVSQSPRYKVAKRGQDVALRCDPISGHVSLFWYQQALGQGPEFLTYFQNEAQLDKSGLPSDRFFAERPEGSVSTLKIQRTQQEDSAVYLCASSFSGHDTEAFFGQGTRLTVV.

The chain carries TRBV7-9 and TRBJ1-1, with TRBD1 matching 11 bases. The V and J ends lost 5 bases and 3 bases, in that order; junction bases with no gene match: 5. The CDR3 is 15 residues long. Per the germline V gene, CDR1 is SEHNR and CDR2 is FQNEAQ (reference sequence). The CDR3 region is CASSPDRGRYTEAFF. DNA of the CDR3: TGTGCCAGCAGCCCGGACAGGGGGCGGTACACTGAAGCTTTCTTT.

This clone was observed a handful of times. The chain employs TRBV6-5 and TRBJ1-2, with D possibly matching TRBD1 (6 bases). Germline V CDR1 and CDR2: MNHEY, SVGAGI. The V end lost 6 bases, the J end lost 8 bases, and 16 bases lay between the germline ends. The CDR3 is 13 residues long. The DNA for the CDR3 is TGTGCCAGCAGCTCCGGACAGTTGGGCGGCTACACCTTC. The encoded protein is CASSSGQLGGYTF.

This clone was seen a few times. The V and J genes are TRBV28 and TRBJ2-5, with D tentatively TRBD2 (5 bases). The V end was cut by 3 bases, the J end by 4 bases, with 9 bases between. The CDR3 loop spans 13 amino acids. Germline CDR1 and CDR2: MDHEN and SYDVKM. This CDR3 reads CASSFAAGETQYF. In DNA form, the CDR3 reads TGTGCCAGCAGTTTCGCGGCGGGAGAGACCCAGTACTTC.

This rearrangement joins TRBV18 to TRBJ1-6; D not resolved. Germline CDR1 reads KGHSH; CDR2 reads LQKENI. Trimming shortened V by 3 bases and J by 10 bases, and 13 bases separated the two germline ends. The CDR3 has 14 residues. CDR3 nucleotides: TGTGCCAGCTCACCGGGCCCGTTGCAGTCACCCCTCCACTTT. This encodes CASSPGPLQSPLHF.

A few counts support this clone. This chain uses TRBV6-6 with TRBJ1-2, with a weak D call TRBD1 (6 bases). Trimming removed 5 bases from V and 8 bases from J, with 21 bases in between. Germline V lookup: CDR1 MNHNY, CDR2 SVGAGI (reference sequence). The CDR3 spans 15 residues. The CDR3 DNA is TGTGCCAGCAGTACTCTCCAGGGGAGCACTGGCGGCTACACCTTC. Its protein product is CASSTLQGSTGGYTF.

Points on this clone: Other DNA sequences from this sample encode an identical CDR3 as well. In DNA, the CDR3 is TGTGCCAGCAGCCAGGACAGAAACACTGAAGCTTTCTTT. Translating gives CASSQDRNTEAFF. The rearrangement uses TRBV14 and TRBJ1-1; D perhaps matches TRBD1 (6 bases). CDR3 length: 13 residues. Germline loops: CDR1 SGHDN, CDR2 FVKESK. Trimming stripped 3 bases from V and 2 bases from J, with 7 bases between.

This chain links TRBV9 with TRBJ1-4, with TRBD1 as a possible D gene (5 bases). CDR3 length: 14 residues. Per germline, CDR1 SGDLS and CDR2 YYNGEE. Deletions cut 3 bases from V and 1 base from J, with 7 bases between. The CDR3 nucleotides read TGTGCCAGCAGCGCAGGGTTAACTAATGAAAAACTGTTTTTT. Translation gives CASSAGLTNEKLFF.

This clone was recorded a few times. The chain carries TRBV5-1 and TRBJ2-3, with 10 positions matching TRBD2. CDR1 and CDR2 (germline): SGHRS, YFSETQ. This CDR3 contains 15 residues. The junction had 3 bases not matched to a gene; V was cut back by 5 bases and J by 0 bases. The CDR3: CASSQAGGSTDTQYF. The CDR3 DNA reads TGCGCCAGCAGTCAAGCGGGGGGGAGCACAGATACGCAGTATTTT.

This chain joins TRBV28 and TRBJ2-2, with 9 bases identical to TRBD1. Germline values: CDR1 MDHEN, CDR2 SYDVKM. V shed 6 bases, J shed 7 bases, and the junction held 6 bases outside the gene matches. The CDR3 totals 14 residues. Here the CDR3 reads CASSAQGAGGELFF. For the CDR3, the DNA is TGTGCCAGCAGCGCACAGGGGGCCGGCGGGGAGCTGTTTTTT.

The chain uses TRBV28 and TRBJ2-1, with 10 nucleotides matching TRBD1. The CDR3 extends over 18 amino acids. V lost 1 base to trimming and J lost 0 bases; unmatched junction nucleotides: 6. Germline V CDR1 and CDR2: MDHEN, SYDVKM. CDR3 nucleotide sequence: TGTGCCAGCAGTTTATTGGGGACAGGGGCTAGCTCCTACAATGAGCAGTTCTTC. It codes for CASSLLGTGASSYNEQFF. The entire variable domain, with the rest obtained from reference TRBV28 and TRBJ2-1, is as follows: DVKVTQSSRYLVKRTGEKVFLECVQDMDHENMFWYRQDPGLGLRLIYFSYDVKMKEKGDIPEGYSVSREKKERFSLILESASTNQTSMYLCASSLLGTGASSYNEQFFGPGTRLTVL.

This clone was picked up a small number of times. The chain recombines TRBV5-1 with TRBJ2-1; D is unclear. Germline loops: CDR1 SGHRS, CDR2 YFSETQ. This CDR3 contains 12 residues. With 4 bases removed from V and 7 bases from J, the gap between germline ends came to 9 bases. For the CDR3, the DNA is TGCGCCAGCAGCCCCCAGATGAATGAGCAGTTCTTC. Encoded protein: CASSPQMNEQFF.

This clone appeared a few times. The chain is built from TRBV6-5 and TRBJ1-1; D possibly corresponds to TRBD1 (5 bases). Trimming cost V 1 base and J 4 bases, with 13 bases left between them. CDR1 and CDR2 from the germline V gene are MNHEY and SVGAGI. The CDR3 has 15 residues. The CDR3 sequence: CASSYYTRDPTEAFF. The CDR3 region has the DNA TGTGCCAGCAGTTACTATACCAGGGATCCCACTGAAGCTTTCTTT.

V usage is TRBV14 and J usage is TRBJ2-5; D may be TRBD2 (5 bases). CDR1 SGHDN and CDR2 FVKESK come from the germline V gene. V was shortened by 4 bases and J by 2 bases, with 11 bases between the two germline ends. CDR3 length equals 14 residues. The CDR3: CASSRRRSQETQYF. In nucleotides, the CDR3 is TGTGCCAGCAGCCGTAGGAGGTCGCAAGAGACCCAGTACTTC.

A note on this clone: The same CDR3 is also encoded by other DNA sequences in this sample. The J gene is TRBJ1-1, the V gene TRBV28, with D hard to call. From germline, CDR1 is MDHEN and CDR2 SYDVKM. V gave up 6 bases and J gave up 1 base, with 3 bases separating them. The CDR3 has 11 amino acids. The CDR3 DNA follows: TGTGCCAGCAGCCGGAACACTGAAGCTTTCTTT. Residues: CASSRNTEAFF.

This clone has more than one count but fewer than ten. This CDR3 reads CATRDSSGNTIYF. CDR3 nucleotides: TGTGCCACCCGGGACAGCTCTGGAAACACCATATATTTT. V gene TRBV2 combines with J gene TRBJ1-3, with TRBD1 matching over 7 bases. The V gene's germline CDR1 is SNHLY and CDR2 FYNNEI. The CDR3 consists of 13 residues. With 10 bases clipped from V and 0 bases from J, the junction kept 3 bases outside the gene matches.

This chain connects TRBV6-5 to TRBJ2-5; D is perhaps TRBD2 (7 bases). The CDR3 is 14 residues long. With 2 bases removed from V and 5 bases from J, the gap between germline ends came to 12 bases. Germline V gene lookup returns CDR1 MNHEY and CDR2 SVGAGI. The CDR3 DNA reads TGTGCCAGCAGTTACGGCGGGGGCTGGGAGACCCAGTACTTC. Translating gives CASSYGGGWETQYF.

A few counts support this clone. CDR3 amino acids: CASSSGQDPPEAFF. For the CDR3, the DNA is TGCGCCAGCAGCTCAGGACAGGACCCCCCTGAAGCTTTCTTT. The genes are TRBV5-1 and TRBJ1-1; TRBD1 aligns across 7 bases. CDR1 is SGHRS and CDR2 is YFSETQ in the germline V gene. The CDR3 runs 14 residues. V was clipped by 3 bases and J by 6 bases; unmatched bases: 8.

The rearrangement uses TRBV5-1 and TRBJ2-1; possible D gene TRBD2, 7 bases. CDR3 length: 15 amino acids. Trimming left V 5 bases short and J 2 bases short, with 14 bases between. Germline CDR1 is SGHRS and CDR2 is YFSETQ. CDR3 DNA: TGCGCCAGCAGTTACCGCGGGGGCCCCTACAATGAGCAGTTCTTC. As protein: CASSYRGGPYNEQFF.

In its sample, this clone was seen a few times. This sequence joins TRBV28 and TRBJ2-1; D unresolved. V was shortened by 4 bases and J by 4 bases, with 11 bases between the two germline ends. CDR3 size: 14 residues. CDR1 MDHEN and CDR2 SYDVKM come from the germline V gene. This chain's CDR3 is CASSSRTGYNEQFF. The CDR3 DNA is TGTGCCAGCAGTTCACGCACGGGTTACAATGAGCAGTTCTTC. Variable domain in full (rest from reference TRBV28 and TRBJ2-1): DVKVTQSSRYLVKRTGEKVFLECVQDMDHENMFWYRQDPGLGLRLIYFSYDVKMKEKGDIPEGYSVSREKKERFSLILESASTNQTSMYLCASSSRTGYNEQFFGPGTRLTVL.

This clone was picked up a small number of times. This chain links TRBV7-2 with TRBJ2-3; D may be TRBD2 (6 bases). This CDR3 is built from 15 residues. From germline, CDR1 is SGHTA and CDR2 FQGNSA. Trimming pared 4 bases from V and 5 bases from J, leaving 16 bases between. CDR3 sequence reads: CASSSQPAGRDTQYF. The CDR3 DNA sequence: TGTGCCAGCAGCTCCCAACCGGCGGGGCGAGATACGCAGTATTTT.

The rearrangement joins TRBV14 to TRBJ2-1, with TRBD1 as a possible D gene (6 bases). The CDR3 consists of 16 residues. Trimming took 4 bases from V and 2 from J, leaving 15 bases between them. Per the germline V gene, CDR1 is SGHDN and CDR2 is FVKESK. CDR3 sequence reads: CASSPRQVGTYNEQFF. CDR3 nucleotides: TGTGCCAGCAGCCCACGACAGGTGGGAACCTACAATGAGCAGTTCTTC.

The chain links TRBV7-3 to TRBJ1-1; TRBD1 might be the D (6 bases). Germline CDR1 and CDR2: SGHTA and FQGTGA. The V gene lost 4 bases and the J gene lost 8 bases, with 11 bases spanning the gap. This CDR3 comprises 12 residues. CDR3 in amino acids: CASSYRVTEAFF. CDR3 DNA sequence: TGTGCCAGCAGCTACAGGGTAACCGAAGCTTTCTTT.